These 29 T cell receptor beta chains were sequenced from one sample in a study of PD-1 blockade in classical Hodgkin lymphoma. Each and every patient relapsed after autologous stem cell transplantation, and patients got differing brentuximab vedotin exposure. TCRdb's table, derived via immunoSEQ multiplex PCR, lists solely in-frame clones and lacks some. The repertoire holds about 94,000 clones, with roughly 89% as singletons. The sequencing here drew on peripheral blood mononuclear cells (PBMCs), taken before the second cycle of nivolumab. The receptors were sampled from a human donor with classical Hodgkin lymphoma.

V and J are TRBV2 and TRBJ2-3, with TRBD1 matching 9 bases. Germline CDR1 and CDR2: SNHLY and FYNNEI. This CDR3 is 13 amino acids long. Trimming took 8 bases from V and 3 from J; bases not matched to a gene: 3. CDR3 in DNA: TGTGCCAGCCCGGACAGGGGAACAGATACGCAGTATTTT. Its translation is CASPDRGTDTQYF.

V usage is TRBV6-5 and J usage is TRBJ2-5; the D gene is possibly TRBD2 (6 bases). Germline CDR1 MNHEY, CDR2 SVGAGI. This CDR3 has 16 amino acids. Trimming cost V 0 bases and J 5 bases, with 16 bases left between them. The CDR3 coding sequence is TGTGCCAGCAGTTACTCGATACAGCGCGGGGCGGAGACCCAGTACTTC. Protein product: CASSYSIQRGAETQYF.

For this clone: A far larger clone is one base from this, pointing to a likely read error. V gene TRBV27 combines with J gene TRBJ2-1, with 10 bases matching TRBD2. CDR3 length: 17 residues. V lost 1 base, J lost 1 base, and 4 bases stayed unmatched. Per germline, CDR1 MNHEY and CDR2 SMNVEV (reference sequence). The CDR3: CASSLWASGSSYNEQFF. For the CDR3, the DNA is TGTGCCAGCAGTTTATGGGCTAGCGGGAGTTCCTACAATGAGCAGTTCTTC.

The chain is built from TRBV28 and TRBJ2-2; 7 bases line up with TRBD2. V gave up 5 bases and J gave up 4 bases; unmatched junction bases: 19. Germline assignment: CDR1 MDHEN and CDR2 SYDVKM. The CDR3 is 19 residues long. CDR3 sequence: CASSPYWGGLGPATGELFF. The CDR3 bases are TGTGCCAGCAGTCCCTACTGGGGGGGTCTTGGACCAGCCACCGGGGAGCTGTTTTTT.

This sequence joins TRBV5-4 and TRBJ2-7, with D perhaps being TRBD1 or TRBD2 (6 bases each). Per the germline V gene, CDR1 is SGHNT and CDR2 is YYREEE (reference sequence). Trimming took 4 bases from V and 4 from J, leaving 12 bases between them. This CDR3 has 13 residues. The CDR3 reads CASSATGAYEQYF. In nucleotides, the CDR3 is TGTGCCAGCAGCGCGACGGGGGCGTACGAGCAGTACTTC. Supplemented by reference TRBV5-4 and TRBJ2-7, the full variable domain reads ETGVTQSPTHLIKTRGQQVTLRCSSQSGHNTVSWYQQALGQGPQFIFQYYREEENGRGNFPPRFSGLQFPNYSSELNVNALELDDSALYLCASSATGAYEQYFGPGTRLTVT.

In its sample, this clone was seen once. The CDR3 nucleotides are TGTGCCAGCAGAGACAGGGACCCCCCCTACGAGCAGTACTTC. Its protein is CASRDRDPPYEQYF. The chain combines TRBV6-1 with TRBJ2-7; the match to TRBD1 covers 7 bases. J gave up 2 bases and V 6 bases, and 7 bases lay outside the gene matches. This CDR3 region has 14 residues. CDR1 and CDR2 (germline): MNHNS, SASEGT.

The rearrangement links TRBV5-6 to TRBJ2-7, with 7 bases fitting TRBD1. The CDR3 is 15 amino acids. Germline CDR1 is SGHDT and CDR2 is YYEEEE. The J segment lost 4 bases and the V segment lost 4 bases, leaving 11 bases of the junction unmatched. CDR3 residues: CASSPRQGWIYEQYF. The CDR3 DNA is TGTGCCAGCAGCCCGCGACAGGGATGGATTTACGAGCAGTACTTC.

The chain carries TRBV2 and TRBJ1-2; 12 nucleotides line up with TRBD1. V shed 3 bases and J 6 bases; nucleotides not matched to a gene: 2. Germline-derived CDR1 and CDR2 are SNHLY and FYNNEI. This CDR3 has 14 residues. This chain's CDR3 is CASSEGQGADGYTF. CDR3 coding DNA: TGTGCCAGCAGTGAGGGACAGGGGGCGGATGGCTACACCTTC.

This chain uses TRBV7-9 with TRBJ2-7, with 11 bases matching TRBD1. J lost 5 bases, V lost 5 bases, and 8 bases had no gene match. The CDR3 is 15 residues long. CDR1 and CDR2 from the germline V gene are SEHNR and FQNEAQ (reference sequence). CDR3 in amino acids: CASSLGQGALHEQYF. CDR3 nucleotide sequence: TGTGCCAGCAGCCTTGGACAGGGGGCGCTCCACGAGCAGTACTTC.

The chain joins TRBV30 to TRBJ1-5, with D uncertain. Germline CDR1 reads GTSNPN; CDR2 reads SVGIG (reference sequence). V gave up 1 base and J gave up 2 bases, with 12 bases separating them. The CDR3 extends over 15 amino acids. The CDR3 region has the DNA TGTGCCTGGAGTGCTATAGGAGCCGGCAATCAGCCCCAGCATTTT. Translating it yields CAWSAIGAGNQPQHF.

J is TRBJ1-3 and V is TRBV28; D remains ambiguous. The germline gives CDR1 MDHEN, CDR2 SYDVKM. CDR3 length equals 13 residues. V shed 5 bases and J shed 7 bases, with 12 bases lying between them. CDR3 loop: CASSQGLRNTIYF. CDR3 in DNA: TGTGCCAGCAGTCAAGGTCTTCGGAACACCATATATTTT.

Details on this clone: Other DNA sequences in the sample encode the same CDR3. V and J are TRBV7-9 and TRBJ2-3; D uncertain. The germline gives CDR1 SEHNR, CDR2 FQNEAQ (reference sequence). Trimming took 0 bases from V and 5 from J, leaving 6 bases between them. This CDR3 region has 13 residues. The CDR3 spells CASSLAGGDTQYF. The CDR3 DNA reads TGTGCCAGCAGCTTAGCCGGCGGAGATACGCAGTATTTT.

The genes are TRBV6-6 and TRBJ1-5, with D unresolved. The V end lost 0 bases, the J end lost 1 base, and 10 bases lay between the germline ends. The CDR3 is 16 residues long. Germline CDR1 is MNHNY and CDR2 is SVGAGI (reference sequence). As DNA, the CDR3 is TGTGCCAGCAGTTACTCGCGCGGTTCAAGCAATCAGCCCCAGCATTTT. As protein: CASSYSRGSSNQPQHF.

The V and J genes are TRBV5-3 and TRBJ2-7; 12 nucleotides line up with TRBD1. TRBV5-3 is placed among ORFs of uncertain function. J lost 5 bases, V lost 4 bases, and 7 bases had no gene match. The CDR3 contains 15 residues. As DNA, the CDR3 is TGTGCCAGAAGCCGTCCGGGACAGGGGGCCCACGAGCAGTACTTC. This sequence encodes CARSRPGQGAHEQYF.

The rearrangement uses TRBV27 and TRBJ2-5, with TRBD2 matching over 12 bases. The J call is doubtful: the DNA matches TRBJ2-7 better. CDR1 is MNHEY and CDR2 is SMNVEV in the germline V gene (reference sequence). The CDR3 has 15 amino acids. The CDR3 sequence: CASTTLAGGSYEQYF. In DNA form, the CDR3 reads TGTGCCAGCACTACCCTAGCGGGAGGGTCCTACGAGCAGTACTTC.

This chain links TRBV11-2 with TRBJ2-1; 11 nucleotides align to TRBD1. The CDR3 consists of 17 residues. Germline CDR1 and CDR2: SGHAT and FQNNGV. V lost 1 base to trimming and J lost 8 bases; unmatched junction nucleotides: 10. The CDR3 reads CASSLGPGQGGFDEQFF. The CDR3 DNA sequence: TGTGCCAGCAGCTTAGGACCGGGACAGGGGGGATTCGATGAGCAGTTCTTC.

V gene TRBV5-1 combines with J gene TRBJ2-7, with D tentatively TRBD1 (5 bases). This CDR3 contains 15 residues. From germline, CDR1 is SGHRS and CDR2 YFSETQ. Deletions cut 0 bases from V and 1 base from J, with 11 bases between. CDR3 sequence reads: CASSLAGPVSYEQYF. CDR3 sequence (DNA): TGCGCCAGCAGCTTGGCAGGGCCGGTATCCTACGAGCAGTACTTC.

This chain uses TRBV28 with TRBJ2-7, with 11 bases identical to TRBD1. Trimming at V came to 5 bases and at J to 6 bases, leaving 9 bases not matched to a gene. The CDR3 has 15 amino acids. CDR1 is MDHEN, CDR2 SYDVKM, per germline. Written as DNA, the CDR3 is TGTGCCAGCAGTGGACCGGGACAGGGGGATCGCGAGCAGTACTTC. Translating gives CASSGPGQGDREQYF.

V gene TRBV28 combines with J gene TRBJ2-5; possibly TRBD2 for D (5 bases). The V end lost 8 bases, the J end lost 5 bases, and 12 bases lay between the germline ends. Germline V lookup: CDR1 MDHEN, CDR2 SYDVKM. CDR3 size: 12 residues. The CDR3 nucleotides read TGTGCCAGCCAAAATAGCGTCGAGACCCAGTACTTC. It translates to CASQNSVETQYF.

This chain links TRBV5-1 with TRBJ2-7; TRBD1 matches 8 bases. V lost 0 bases to trimming and J lost 5 bases; unmatched junction nucleotides: 4. Germline values: CDR1 SGHRS, CDR2 YFSETQ. The CDR3 consists of 14 residues. Written as DNA, the CDR3 is TGCGCCAGCAGCTTGGGACAGGGGATCAACGAGCAGTACTTC. Amino acids: CASSLGQGINEQYF.

This clone came up once. This rearrangement joins TRBV6-5 to TRBJ2-7; TRBD1 or TRBD2 may be the D gene (5 bases each). Germline CDR1 reads MNHEY; CDR2 reads SVGAGI. The CDR3 runs 12 residues. Between the trimmed V and J ends, which lost 4 bases and 2 bases, there was a span of 6 bases. The CDR3 region is CASSSGPYEQYF. The CDR3 nucleotides are TGTGCCAGCAGTTCGGGACCCTACGAGCAGTACTTC.

This clone has more than one count but fewer than ten. V gene TRBV10-1 combines with J gene TRBJ1-5; 8 bases are a match to TRBD1. Unmatched junction bases numbered 8, after V lost 6 bases and J lost 7 bases. Germline V gives CDR1 WNHNN, CDR2 SYGVQD (reference sequence). The CDR3 length is 14 residues. The CDR3 loop is CASSLGQGGQPQHF. In DNA, the CDR3 is TGCGCCAGCAGCCTCGGACAGGGTGGCCAGCCCCAGCATTTT.

The table lists this clone with a count of one. An end of the junction does not agree with germline; a read error may underlie this. The chain has TRBV7-9 and TRBJ2-1; 11 bases align to TRBD2. The length of the CDR3 is 13 residues. Germline values: CDR1 SEHNR, CDR2 FQNEAQ (reference sequence). Here the CDR3 reads CASSPPTSGSRIF. The CDR3 nucleotides are TGTGCCAGCAGCCCCCCTACTAGCGGGAGTCGGATCTTC. The entire variable domain, with the rest obtained from reference TRBV7-9 and TRBJ2-1, is as follows: DTGVSQNPRHKITKRGQNVTFRCDPISEHNRLYWYRQTLGQGPEFLTYFQNEAQLEKSRLLSDRFSAERPKGSFSTLEIQRTEQGDSAMYLCASSPPTSGSRIFGPGTRLTVL.

CDR3 protein: CASSLTGTLYGYTF. CDR3 nucleotide sequence: TGCGCCAGCAGCCTAACCGGGACGCTATATGGCTACACCTTC. The rearrangement uses TRBV5-1 and TRBJ1-2; a possible D gene is TRBD1 (5 bases). Germline CDR1 and CDR2: SGHRS and YFSETQ. The CDR3 runs to 14 residues. V was trimmed by 4 bases and J by 5 bases, leaving 15 bases between them.

The chain carries TRBV28 and TRBJ2-7; D gene unclear. The CDR3 consists of 15 residues. Between the trimmed V and J ends, which lost 3 bases and 1 base, there was a span of 13 bases. From germline, CDR1 is MDHEN and CDR2 SYDVKM. CDR3 residues: CASSFAAVRSYEQYF. The DNA of the CDR3 is TGTGCCAGCAGTTTCGCGGCAGTGAGGTCCTACGAGCAGTACTTC.

The chain joins TRBV5-1 to TRBJ2-7, with a possible D match to TRBD2 (5 bases). V lost 4 bases and J lost 0, with 14 bases in between. Per the germline V gene, CDR1 is SGHRS and CDR2 is YFSETQ. The CDR3 loop spans 15 amino acids. CDR3 amino acids: CASSRETSASYEQYF. The CDR3 DNA follows: TGCGCCAGCAGCCGGGAAACATCAGCCTCCTACGAGCAGTACTTC.

This clone was seen a single time. The chain carries TRBV5-1 and TRBJ1-5; D is unclear. There are 16 residues in the CDR3. The germline V gene encodes CDR1 SGHRS and CDR2 YFSETQ. V was clipped by 0 bases and J by 3 bases, with 13 bases between them. The DNA for the CDR3 is TGCGCCAGCAGCTTGGGTGTTTACGGGGACAATCAGCCCCAGCATTTT. Translated: CASSLGVYGDNQPQHF.

This chain uses TRBV19 with TRBJ2-7; TRBD2 is a possible D gene (6 bases). Trimming cost V 4 bases and J 2 bases, with 15 bases left between them. The germline V gene encodes CDR1 LNHDA and CDR2 SQIVND (reference sequence). There are 15 residues in the CDR3. The CDR3 region has the DNA TGTGCCAGTAGTACCCCCGGGGGTAAACCCTACGAGCAGTACTTC. Protein: CASSTPGGKPYEQYF.

This chain connects TRBV2 to TRBJ2-1; D remains ambiguous. The V end was cut by 4 bases, the J end by 9 bases, with 13 bases between. CDR1 and CDR2 from the germline V gene are SNHLY and FYNNEI. This CDR3 is built from 13 residues. The CDR3 sequence: CASSVVDFGEQFF. The CDR3 nucleotides read TGTGCCAGCAGTGTAGTAGATTTCGGTGAGCAGTTCTTC. Variable domain in full (rest from reference TRBV2 and TRBJ2-1): EPEVTQTPSHQVTQMGQEVILRCVPISNHLYFYWYRQILGQKVEFLVSFYNNEISEKSEIFDDQFSVERPDGSNFTLKIRSTKLEDSAMYFCASSVVDFGEQFFGPGTRLTVL.